The rows below give T cell receptor beta chains drawn from one sample of a study of blood T cells in healthy people across ages. TCRdb re-called the 5' RACE reads through MiXCR, storing one row per CDR3 protein. The sample includes around 1,000,000 distinct CDR3 sequences, roughly two fifths of them seen just once. Source material: blood. These receptors were collected from a man between 18 and 35 years old in good health. The CDR3 runs from the conserved cysteine through the conserved F or W. D genes are given only for firm matches. Clone size is not always given. Where it is, it says once, few, many or a class for expanded clones.

V	J	length	size	D	DNA	CDR3
TRBV4-3	TRBJ1-1	13	few	TRBD1	TGCGCCAGCAGCAAATCGGACAGGGCGGTAGCTTTCTTT	CASSKSDRAVAFF
TRBV28	TRBJ1-2	14	-	-	TGTGCCAGCAGTTGGAGGGACGGTAACTATGGCTACACCTTC	CASSWRDGNYGYTF
TRBV7-9	TRBJ2-5	14	-	-	TGTGCCAGCAGTCACGGAACAGTCCAAGAGACCCAGTACTTC	CASSHGTVQETQYF
TRBV20-1	TRBJ1-2	15	-	TRBD1	TGCAGTGCTATCCCCGGGACAGGGGAGGACTATGGCTACACCTTC	CSAIPGTGEDYGYTF
TRBV7-9	TRBJ2-7	14	-	-	TGTGCCAGCAGCTACGGGACGGGGGACTACGAGCAGTACTTC	CASSYGTGDYEQYF
TRBV7-2	TRBJ1-2	15	-	-	TGTGCCAGCAGATCCAAGGGGGTGACAAACTATGGCTACACCTTC	CASRSKGVTNYGYTF
TRBV13	TRBJ2-1	16	-	TRBD2	TGTGCCAGCAGCTCAGATTCCTATAGCGGGGGCTATGAGCAGTTCTTC	CASSSDSYSGGYEQFF
TRBV7-2	TRBJ2-7	15	-	-	TGTGCCAGCAGCTTCCGGGGGCCCTCCTACAATGAGCAGTACTTC	CASSFRGPSYNEQYF
TRBV7-2	TRBJ1-2	14	few	-	TGTGCCAGCAGCTTACCGTACGCGGTTTATGGCTACACCTTC	CASSLPYAVYGYTF
TRBV20-1	TRBJ1-2	16	-	-	TGCAGTGCTAGAAGCCCGGTCTCTCTTGATCCACCTGGCTACACCTTC	CSARSPVSLDPPGYTF
TRBV27	TRBJ2-7	14	-	-	TGTGCCAGCAGTTCAGCCTCGAGCTCCTACGAGCAGTACTTC	CASSSASSSYEQYF
TRBV4-2	TRBJ1-5	15	-	-	TGTGCCAGCAGGTATCTGGAGGGGGGCAATCAGCCCCAGCATTTT	CASRYLEGGNQPQHF
TRBV6-1	TRBJ2-7	17	-	TRBD1	TGTGCCAGCAGTGGCCGACGAACGGGGACAGGGGGCAATGAGCAGTACTTC	CASSGRRTGTGGNEQYF
TRBV7-9	TRBJ2-7	13	few	-	TGTGCCAGCAGGTTAATGGGGGAGTACGAGCAGTACTTC	CASRLMGEYEQYF